This T cell receptor (beta chain) was recovered during a study of shared clonotypes between healthy human individuals. Study-level background: Each donor had three CD4 naive, three CD4 memory, two CD8 naive and one CD8 memory plate.

V dropped 0 bases and J dropped 9 bases, with 19 bases sitting between them. The CDR3 is 16 residues long. The V gene's germline CDR1 is SGHNT and CDR2 YYREEE (reference sequence). Regarding this clone: What it binds is unknown.

Study-level results: Among non-shared clonotypes, generation probabilities were lower than among those shared by all four donors. The study generally estimated greater richness for naive than memory subsets.

Sequencing was at deep level. Using immunoSEQ multiplex PCR, the repertoire was profiled, and TCRdb retains in-frame clones only, with some absent. The table lists 300,000 to 400,000 clones, about 74% of them singletons, with 10% in the top ten. The specimen sequenced was memory CD4+ T cells sorted from blood. Subset meaning: CD45RA-negative fraction. The chain has TRBV5-4 and TRBJ2-1; weak D call: TRBD1 (5 bases). This clonotype originated in a man in his thirties or forties in good health. The CDR3 region is CASSLDIGRSDSEQFF. CDR3 in DNA: TGTGCCAGCAGCTTGGATATCGGCAGGAGTGACAGTGAGCAGTTCTTC.